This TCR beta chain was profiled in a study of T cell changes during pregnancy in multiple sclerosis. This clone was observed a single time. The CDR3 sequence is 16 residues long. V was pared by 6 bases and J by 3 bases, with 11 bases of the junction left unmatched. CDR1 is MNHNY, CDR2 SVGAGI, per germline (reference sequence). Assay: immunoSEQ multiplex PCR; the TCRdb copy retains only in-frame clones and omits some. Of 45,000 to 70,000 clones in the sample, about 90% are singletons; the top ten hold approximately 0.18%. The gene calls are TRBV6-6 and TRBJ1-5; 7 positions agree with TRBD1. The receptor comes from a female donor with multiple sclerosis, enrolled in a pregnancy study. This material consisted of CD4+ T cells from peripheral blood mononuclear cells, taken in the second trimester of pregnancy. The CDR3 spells CASSPRQGRNNQPQHF. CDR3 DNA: TGTGCCAGCAGCCCTCGACAGGGCAGGAACAATCAGCCCCAGCATTTT.